The clone carrying this T cell receptor (beta chain) appeared many times. Antigen unknown. The data were obtained in a study of Graves' ophthalmopathy and Graves' hyperthyroidism. Study-level information: Peripheral blood (taken before any treatment) was collected at initial diagnosis. General study results and limits: The authors also found most expanded thyroid clonotypes above 0.001 frequency in blood.

Excluded were patients with other autoimmune diseases, uncontrolled infections, pregnancy or lactation. The diagnosis was founded upon clinical symptoms, serum thyroxine, TRAb, thyroid ultrasound and orbital computed tomography. Beta-chain TCR CDR3 regions were amplified from RNA transcripts. The first-round RT-PCR employed HTBI primers together with the Qiagen OneStep RT-PCR kit. A multiplex PCR was then performed as the second round. TCRdb recomputed calls from the multiplex PCR reads with MiXCR, one row per CDR3 protein. The sample carries roughly 610,000 distinct CDR3 sequences, 20% to 25% recorded once. The germline gives CDR1 SQVTM, CDR2 ANQGSEA. Trimming took 5 bases from V and 2 from J, leaving 7 bases between them. CDR3 length equals 12 residues.

The sequenced sample consisted of peripheral blood. The receptor's source is a woman in her late teens or twenties with stable Graves' hyperthyroidism. Some clones in this sample may be carry-over from other donors' samples. This chain links TRBV29-1 with TRBJ1-3; perhaps TRBD1 as D (6 bases). CDR3 protein: CSVQGPGNTIYF. CDR3 DNA sequence: TGCAGCGTTCAGGGGCCTGGAAACACCATATATTTT.